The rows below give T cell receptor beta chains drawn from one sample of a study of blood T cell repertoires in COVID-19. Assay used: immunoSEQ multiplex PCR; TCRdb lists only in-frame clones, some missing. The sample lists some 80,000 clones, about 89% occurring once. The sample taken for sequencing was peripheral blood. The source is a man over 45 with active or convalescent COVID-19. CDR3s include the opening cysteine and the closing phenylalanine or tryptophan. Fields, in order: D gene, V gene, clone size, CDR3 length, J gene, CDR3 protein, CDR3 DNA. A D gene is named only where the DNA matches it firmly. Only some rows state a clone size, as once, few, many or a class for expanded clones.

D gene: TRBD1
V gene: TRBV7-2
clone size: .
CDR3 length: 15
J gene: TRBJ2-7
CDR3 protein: CASSLTRGRGSEQYF
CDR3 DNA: TGTGCCAGCAGCTTAACCAGGGGGCGCGGCTCCGAGCAGTACTTC

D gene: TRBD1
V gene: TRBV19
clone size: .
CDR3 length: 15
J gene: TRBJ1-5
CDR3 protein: CASSTGTGGGQPQHF
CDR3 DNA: TGTGCCAGTAGTACAGGGACAGGGGGAGGCCAGCCCCAGCATTTT

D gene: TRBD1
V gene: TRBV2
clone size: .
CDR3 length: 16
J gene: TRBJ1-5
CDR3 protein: CASEPGQGYGNQPQHF
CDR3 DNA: TGTGCCAGCGAACCGGGACAGGGGTATGGCAATCAGCCCCAGCATTTT

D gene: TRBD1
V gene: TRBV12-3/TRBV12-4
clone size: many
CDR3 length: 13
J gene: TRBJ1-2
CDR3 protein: CASSFTGGEGYTF
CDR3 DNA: TGTGCCAGCAGTTTTACAGGGGGCGAAGGCTACACCTTC

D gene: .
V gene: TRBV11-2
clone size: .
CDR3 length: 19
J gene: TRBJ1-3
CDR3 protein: CASSSLHTKAGYSGNTIYF
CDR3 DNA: TGTGCCAGCAGCTCGCTACATACGAAGGCAGGTTACTCTGGAAACACCATATATTTT

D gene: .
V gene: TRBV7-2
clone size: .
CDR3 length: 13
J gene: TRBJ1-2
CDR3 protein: CASSFGGTKGYTF
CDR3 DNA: TGTGCCAGCAGTTTCGGTGGTACGAAAGGCTACACCTTC

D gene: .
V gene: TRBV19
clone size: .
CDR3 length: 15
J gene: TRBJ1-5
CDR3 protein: CASSIDGPGNQPQHF
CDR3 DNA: TGTGCCAGTAGTATAGACGGGCCAGGGAATCAGCCCCAGCATTTT

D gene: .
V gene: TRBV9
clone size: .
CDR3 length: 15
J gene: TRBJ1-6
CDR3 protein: CASSVGQIDASPLHF
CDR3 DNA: TGTGCCAGCAGCGTAGGACAGATAGATGCTTCACCCCTCCACTTT

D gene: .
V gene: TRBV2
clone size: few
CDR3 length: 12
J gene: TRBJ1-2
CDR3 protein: CASTPGLYGYTF
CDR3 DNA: TGTGCCAGCACCCCTGGACTGTATGGCTACACCTTC

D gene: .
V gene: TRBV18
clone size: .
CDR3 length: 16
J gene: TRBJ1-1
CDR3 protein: CASSSTYNRRGTEAFF
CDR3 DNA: TGTGCCAGCTCATCTACATACAACAGGAGGGGCACTGAAGCTTTCTTT

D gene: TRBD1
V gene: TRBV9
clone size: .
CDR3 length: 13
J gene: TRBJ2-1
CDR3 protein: CASRGQGSNEQFF
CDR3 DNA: TGTGCCAGCAGGGGACAGGGGAGCAATGAGCAGTTCTTC

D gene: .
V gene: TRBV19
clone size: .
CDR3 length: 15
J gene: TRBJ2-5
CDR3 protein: CASSMAERTAETQYF
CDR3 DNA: TGTGCCAGTAGTATGGCTGAGCGCACGGCGGAGACCCAGTACTTC

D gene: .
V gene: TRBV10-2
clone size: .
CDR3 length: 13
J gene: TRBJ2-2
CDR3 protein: CASSEQNTGELFF
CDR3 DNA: TGCGCCAGCAGTGAGCAGAACACCGGGGAGCTGTTTTTT

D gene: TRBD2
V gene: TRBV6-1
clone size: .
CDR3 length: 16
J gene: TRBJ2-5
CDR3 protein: CASSEGLAGGLGTQYF
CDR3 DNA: TGTGCCAGCAGTGAAGGACTAGCGGGGGGCCTAGGGACCCAGTACTTC

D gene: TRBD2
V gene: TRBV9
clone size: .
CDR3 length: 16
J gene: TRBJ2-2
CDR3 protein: CASFRGGGGDTGELFF
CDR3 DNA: TGTGCCAGCTTCCGGGGTGGCGGGGGAGACACCGGGGAGCTGTTTTTT

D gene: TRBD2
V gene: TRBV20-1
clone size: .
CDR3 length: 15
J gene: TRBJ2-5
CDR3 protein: CSASLAGGPGETQYF
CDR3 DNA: TGCAGTGCTAGTTTGGCGGGGGGGCCCGGAGAGACCCAGTACTTC

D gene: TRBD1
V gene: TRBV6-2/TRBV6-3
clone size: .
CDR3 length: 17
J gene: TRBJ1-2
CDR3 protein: CASSYSDRGRLNYGYTF
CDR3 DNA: TGTGCCAGCAGTTACTCGGACAGGGGGCGACTTAACTATGGCTACACCTTC

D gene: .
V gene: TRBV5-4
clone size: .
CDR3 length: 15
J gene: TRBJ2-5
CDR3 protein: CASSLASAGGETQYF
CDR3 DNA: TGTGCCAGCAGCTTGGCCAGCGCAGGGGGGGAGACCCAGTACTTC

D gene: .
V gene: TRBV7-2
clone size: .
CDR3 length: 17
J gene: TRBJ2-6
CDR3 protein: CASSLVYSSSGANVLTF
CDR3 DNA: TGTGCCAGCAGCTTAGTCTACAGTAGCTCTGGGGCCAACGTCCTGACTTTC

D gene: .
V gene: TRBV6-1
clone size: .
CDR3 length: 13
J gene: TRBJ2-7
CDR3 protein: CASSEQGYGEQYF
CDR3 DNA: TGTGCCAGCAGTGAACAGGGATATGGCGAGCAGTACTTC

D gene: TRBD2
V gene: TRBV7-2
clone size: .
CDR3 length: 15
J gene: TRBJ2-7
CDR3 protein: CASSLELAGGWEQYF
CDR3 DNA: TGTGCCAGCAGCTTAGAGCTAGCGGGGGGTTGGGAGCAGTACTTC

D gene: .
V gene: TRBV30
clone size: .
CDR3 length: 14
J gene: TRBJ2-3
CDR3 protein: CAWMQGLNTDTQYF
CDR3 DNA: TGTGCCTGGATGCAGGGCTTGAACACAGATACGCAGTATTTT

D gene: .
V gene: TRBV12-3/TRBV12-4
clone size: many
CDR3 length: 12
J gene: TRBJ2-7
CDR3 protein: CASRTTGNEQYF
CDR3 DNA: TGTGCCAGCAGGACCACAGGGAACGAGCAGTACTTC

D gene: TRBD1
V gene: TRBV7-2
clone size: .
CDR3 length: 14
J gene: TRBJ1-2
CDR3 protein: CASSSGQGAHGYTF
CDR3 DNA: TGTGCCAGCAGCTCGGGACAGGGGGCGCATGGCTACACCTTC

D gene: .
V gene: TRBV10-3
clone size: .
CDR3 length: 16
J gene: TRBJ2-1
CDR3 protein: CAISERGGSSYNEQFF
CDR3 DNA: TGTGCCATCAGTGAGAGGGGGGGGTCCTCCTACAATGAGCAGTTCTTC

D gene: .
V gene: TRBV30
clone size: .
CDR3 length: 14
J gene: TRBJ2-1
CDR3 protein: CAWRMGGADNEQFF
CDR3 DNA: TGTGCTTGGCGCATGGGGGGGGCGGACAATGAGCAGTTCTTC

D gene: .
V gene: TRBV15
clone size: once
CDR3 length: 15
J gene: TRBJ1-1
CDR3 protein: CATSRDLAGASEAFF
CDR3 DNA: TGTGCCACCAGCAGAGATCTGGCAGGGGCGAGTGAAGCTTTCTTT

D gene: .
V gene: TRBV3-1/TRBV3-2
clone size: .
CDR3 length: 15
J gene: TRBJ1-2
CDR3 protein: CASSQDLSAVSGYTF
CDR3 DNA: TGTGCCAGCAGCCAAGATCTCTCGGCGGTATCCGGCTACACCTTC

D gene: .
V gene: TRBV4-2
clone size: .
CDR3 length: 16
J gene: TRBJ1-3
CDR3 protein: CASSQDSLISGNTIYF
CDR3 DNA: TGTGCCAGCAGCCAAGATAGCCTAATCTCTGGAAACACCATATATTTT

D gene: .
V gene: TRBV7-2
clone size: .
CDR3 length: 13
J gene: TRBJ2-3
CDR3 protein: CASSFPSTDTQYF
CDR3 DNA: TGTGCCAGCAGCTTTCCTAGCACAGATACGCAGTATTTT

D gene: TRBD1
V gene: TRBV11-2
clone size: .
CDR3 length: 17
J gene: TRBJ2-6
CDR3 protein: CASRWGQGVSGANVLTF
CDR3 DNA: TGTGCCAGCCGGTGGGGACAGGGTGTTTCTGGGGCCAACGTCCTGACTTTC

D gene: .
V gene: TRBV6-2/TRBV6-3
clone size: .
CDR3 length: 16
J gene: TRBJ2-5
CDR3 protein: CASSYHRDKYQETQYF
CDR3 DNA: TGTGCCAGCAGTTACCACCGGGACAAATACCAAGAGACCCAGTACTTC

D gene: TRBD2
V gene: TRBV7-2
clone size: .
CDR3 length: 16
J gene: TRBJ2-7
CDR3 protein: CASKMTSGGGSYEQYF
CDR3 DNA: TGTGCCAGCAAGATGACTAGCGGGGGGGGATCCTACGAGCAGTACTTC

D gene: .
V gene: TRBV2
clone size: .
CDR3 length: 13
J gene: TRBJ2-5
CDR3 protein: CASSENREETQYF
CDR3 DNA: TGTGCCAGCAGTGAAAACAGGGAGGAGACCCAGTACTTC

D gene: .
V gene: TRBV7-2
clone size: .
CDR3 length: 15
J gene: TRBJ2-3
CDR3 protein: CASSLRQRITDTQYF
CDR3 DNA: TGTGCCAGCAGCTTAAGACAGAGAATCACAGATACGCAGTATTTT

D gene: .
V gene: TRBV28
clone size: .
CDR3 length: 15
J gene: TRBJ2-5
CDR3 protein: CASSRPQGFQETQYF
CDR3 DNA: TGTGCCAGCAGCCGACCCCAGGGTTTCCAAGAGACCCAGTACTTC

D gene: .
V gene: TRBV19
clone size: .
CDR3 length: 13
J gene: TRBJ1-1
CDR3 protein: CASSGDRDTEAFF
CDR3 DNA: TGTGCCAGTAGTGGAGACAGAGACACTGAAGCTTTCTTT

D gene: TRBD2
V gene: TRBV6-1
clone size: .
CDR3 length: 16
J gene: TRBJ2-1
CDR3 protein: CASSEEVAGGLDEQFF
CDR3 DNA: TGTGCCAGCAGTGAAGAGGTAGCGGGGGGGCTGGATGAGCAGTTCTTC

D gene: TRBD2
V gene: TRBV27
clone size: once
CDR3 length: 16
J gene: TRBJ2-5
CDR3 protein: CASSPGTSGRPGTQYF
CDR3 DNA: TGTGCCAGCAGTCCAGGGACTAGCGGGCGTCCGGGGACCCAGTACTTC

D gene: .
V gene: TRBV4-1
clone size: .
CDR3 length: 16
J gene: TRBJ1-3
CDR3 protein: CASSRAEGVSGNTIYF
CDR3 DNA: TGCGCCAGCAGCCGAGCCGAGGGAGTCTCTGGAAACACCATATATTTT